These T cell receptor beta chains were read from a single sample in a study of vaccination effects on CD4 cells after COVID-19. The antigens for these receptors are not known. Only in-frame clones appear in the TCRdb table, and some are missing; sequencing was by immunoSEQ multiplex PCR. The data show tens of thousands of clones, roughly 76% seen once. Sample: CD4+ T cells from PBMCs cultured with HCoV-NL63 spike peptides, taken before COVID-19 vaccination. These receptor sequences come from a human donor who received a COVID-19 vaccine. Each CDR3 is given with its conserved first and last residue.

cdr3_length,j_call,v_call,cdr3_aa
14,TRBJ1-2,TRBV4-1,CASSRQGLDYGYTF
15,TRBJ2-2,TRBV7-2,CASSLATEHTGELFF
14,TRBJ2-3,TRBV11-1,CASSLRAETDTQYF
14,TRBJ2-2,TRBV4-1,CASSLRRNTGELFF
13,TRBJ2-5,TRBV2,CASSRDSQETQYF
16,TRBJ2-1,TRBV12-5,CASGLGSILSYNEQFF
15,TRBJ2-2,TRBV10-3,CAIRTDRPGAGELFF
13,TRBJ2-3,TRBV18,CASSPGEADTQYF
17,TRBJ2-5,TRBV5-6,CASSLSPAGGSQETQYF
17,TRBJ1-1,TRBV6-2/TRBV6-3,CASSYTRGRGENTEAFF
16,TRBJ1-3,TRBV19,CATKRRGGSSGNTIYF
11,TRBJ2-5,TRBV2,CASRLQETQYF
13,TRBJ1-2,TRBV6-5,CATSRRGNYGYTF
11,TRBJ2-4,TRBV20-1,CSAPISGVQYF
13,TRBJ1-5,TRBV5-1,CASRQGPRQPQHF
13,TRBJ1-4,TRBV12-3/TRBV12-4,CATTQGSNEKLFF
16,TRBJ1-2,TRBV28,CASSGTILEPNYGYTF
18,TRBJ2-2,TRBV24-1,CATSDPWRTSGGTGELFF
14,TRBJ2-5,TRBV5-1,CASSPPGRGETQYF
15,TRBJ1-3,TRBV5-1,CASSLGQRSGNTIYF
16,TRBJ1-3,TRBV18,CASSPKPQGSGNTIYF
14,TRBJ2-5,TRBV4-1,CASSQDAGWETQYF
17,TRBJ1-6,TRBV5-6,CASLLWPPLLDNSPLHF
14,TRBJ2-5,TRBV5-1,CASSLSLQQETQYF
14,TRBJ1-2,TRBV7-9,CASSGQGRDYGYTF
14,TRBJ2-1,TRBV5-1,CASSLTGLYNEQFF
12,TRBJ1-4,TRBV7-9,CASSPTNEKLFF
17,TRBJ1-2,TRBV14,CASSPREWASRNYGYTF
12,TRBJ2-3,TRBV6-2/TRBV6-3,CASSRTSDTQYF
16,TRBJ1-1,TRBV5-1,CASSLGSSIRNTEAFF
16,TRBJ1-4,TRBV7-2,CASSLMGGDANEKLFF
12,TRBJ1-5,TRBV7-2,CASSLALGAQHF
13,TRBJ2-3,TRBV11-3,CASSQGYTDTQYF
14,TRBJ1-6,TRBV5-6,CASSLDRGPSPLHF
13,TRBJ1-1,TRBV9,CASSAGGGGEAFF
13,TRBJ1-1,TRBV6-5,CASRTRGLTEAFF
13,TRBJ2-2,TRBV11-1,CASSFGMSGELFF
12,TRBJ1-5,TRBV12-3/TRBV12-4,CASSPDYQPQHF
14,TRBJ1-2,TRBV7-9,CASSLVPVNYGYTF